This T cell receptor beta chain derives from a study of blood T cell repertoires in COVID-19. In the study overall: Donors in the United States, Italy and Spain gave samples during acute or convalescent COVID-19. From T cells, B-cell-depleted T cells, or PBMCs came the material, which was cDNA or gDNA.

V was pared by 8 bases and J by 3 bases, with 9 bases of the junction left unmatched. Germline loops: CDR1 LNHDA, CDR2 SQIVND (reference sequence). The CDR3 length is 14 residues. This clone has just a few counts. Per the study methods: Amplified reference gene primers provided the basis for estimating nucleated cell counts. Some clones are missing from TCRdb's copy, which holds only in-frame ones; the method was immunoSEQ multiplex PCR. That table gives V, J and clone size, and the DNA gave D and trimming. This table has roughly 80,000 clones, 81% appearing once. Source material: peripheral blood. The rearrangement links TRBV19 to TRBJ2-7; 8 nucleotides agree with TRBD1. This sequence was found in an elderly man with acute or convalescent COVID-19. CDR3 amino acids: CASSRGLRNYEQYF. The CDR3 DNA is TGTGCCAGTTCCAGGGGGCTTCGGAACTACGAGCAGTACTTC.